These 11 T cell receptor beta chains were sequenced from one sample in a study of T cells in Graves' hyperthyroidism and ophthalmopathy. Amplification of TCR beta CDR3 regions was performed using RNA transcripts as template. Primed by the HTBI set, a first-round RT-PCR was run on the TCR CDR3. MiXCR, applied by TCRdb to the multiplex PCR reads, yields one record per CDR3 protein. This table has 300,000 to 500,000 distinct CDR3 sequences, around 14% appearing once. Sequenced input: blood. The receptors derive from a woman aged 25 to 39 with Graves' hyperthyroidism.

This clonotype was seen at least ten times. V usage is TRBV18 and J usage is TRBJ2-2, with D perhaps TRBD1 (5 bases). Trimming removed 2 bases from V and 2 bases from J, with 6 bases in between. CDR1 is KGHSH and CDR2 is LQKENI in the germline V gene. The CDR3 extends over 14 amino acids. CDR3 region: CASSPDSNTGELFF. The CDR3 region has the DNA TGTGCCAGCTCACCAGACAGCAACACCGGGGAGCTGTTTTTT.

This clonotype occurred many times. V and J are TRBV5-1 and TRBJ1-6, with a weak D call TRBD1 (6 bases). The CDR3 runs 17 residues. The V end lost 3 bases, the J end lost 7 bases, and 20 bases lay between the germline ends. The germline CDR1 and CDR2 sequences are SGHRS and YFSETQ. CDR3 DNA sequence: TGCGCCAGCAGCTCCGGGACAAACAGAGGGGCGAATTCACCCCTCCACTTT. It is translated as CASSSGTNRGANSPLHF.

This clonotype was found a few times. The rearrangement uses TRBV19 and TRBJ1-5; TRBD1 is a possible D gene (5 bases). The germline V and J ends were trimmed by 3 bases and 3 bases, with 12 bases remaining between them. Germline CDR1 is LNHDA and CDR2 is SQIVND (reference sequence). CDR3 length: 15 amino acids. CDR3 coding DNA: TGTGCCAGTAGTATTGACAGTAGAAACAATCAGCCCCAGCATTTT. Residues: CASSIDSRNNQPQHF.

This clonotype was seen ten or more times. The chain recombines TRBV3-1 with TRBJ1-2; TRBD1 is a possible D gene (5 bases). The germline V gene has CDR1 LGHDT and CDR2 YNNKEL (reference sequence). V shed 1 base and J shed 4 bases, with 10 bases lying between them. The CDR3 totals 14 residues. Written as DNA, the CDR3 is TGTGCCAGCAGCCAAGTCCCGGGACCCTATGGCTACACCTTC. Protein product: CASSQVPGPYGYTF.

CDR3 coding DNA: TGTGCCAGCAGTGCTTTCGGGACAGGGGCTAACACAGATACGCAGTATTTT. It yields the protein CASSAFGTGANTDTQYF. V and J are TRBV2 and TRBJ2-3, with TRBD1 identical over 10 bases. CDR1 SNHLY and CDR2 FYNNEI come from the germline V gene. Losses at the gene ends were 4 bases for V and 2 bases for J; bases not matched to a gene: 9. This CDR3 region has 17 residues.

This clonotype has ten or more counts. The gene calls are TRBV28 and TRBJ2-7; 14 bases align to TRBD2. Germline lookup yields CDR1 MDHEN and CDR2 SYDVKM. The CDR3 has 16 residues. Trimming took 5 bases from V and 4 from J; bases not matched to a gene: 7. CDR3 sequence: CASSRGLAGGGYEQYF. The CDR3 DNA reads as TGTGCCAGCAGTCGCGGACTAGCGGGAGGTGGTTACGAGCAGTACTTC. The full variable domain, its missing parts supplied by reference TRBV28 and TRBJ2-7, is DVKVTQSSRYLVKRTGEKVFLECVQDMDHENMFWYRQDPGLGLRLIYFSYDVKMKEKGDIPEGYSVSREKKERFSLILESASTNQTSMYLCASSRGLAGGGYEQYFGPGTRLTVT.

This clonotype was recorded at least ten times. The genes are TRBV20-1 and TRBJ2-1; 11 positions agree with TRBD2. This CDR3 has 15 amino acids. Germline lookup yields CDR1 DFQATT and CDR2 SNEGSKA (reference sequence). V trimming: 4 bases; J trimming: 5 bases; junction bases outside the gene matches: 7. CDR3 nucleotide sequence: TGCAGTGCTAAACCGGGACTAGCGGCTAACAATGAGCAGTTCTTC. Protein product: CSAKPGLAANNEQFF.

Many counts were recorded for this clonotype. The chain recombines TRBV6-2 or TRBV6-3 with TRBJ2-3, with unresolved D. There are 14 residues in the CDR3. V dropped 6 bases and J dropped 4 bases, with 14 bases sitting between them. Germline CDR1 MNHEY, CDR2 SVGEGT. DNA of the CDR3: TGTGCCAGCAGCAAATCCGGAGAAGCAGATACGCAGTATTTT. This encodes CASSKSGEADTQYF.

The V and J genes are TRBV20-1 and TRBJ2-5; a possible D gene is TRBD2 (6 bases). The CDR3 has 12 amino acids. Germline assignment: CDR1 DFQATT and CDR2 SNEGSKA (reference sequence). The V end was cut by 6 bases, the J end by 5 bases, with 13 bases between. The CDR3 here is CSANSGVETQYF. The CDR3 coding sequence is TGCAGTGCCAACTCGGGGGTCGAGACCCAGTACTTC.

This clonotype occurred many times. The CDR3 is CASRPNKGLAGGDEQFF. The CDR3 coding sequence is TGTGCCAGCAGACCTAATAAGGGTCTAGCGGGAGGGGATGAGCAGTTCTTC. V usage is TRBV12-3 or TRBV12-4 and J usage is TRBJ2-1, with 12 bases matching TRBD2. The J segment lost 8 bases and the V segment lost 6 bases, leaving 14 bases of the junction unmatched. CDR3 length equals 17 residues.

Ten or more counts support this clonotype. The chain combines TRBV6-2 or TRBV6-3 with TRBJ2-5; D is uncertain. The CDR3 is made up of 14 amino acids. V was shortened by 2 bases and J by 1 base, with 8 bases between the two germline ends. CDR1 and CDR2 from the germline V gene are MNHEY and SVGEGT. The CDR3 DNA is TGTGCCAGCAGTTACAACAATATCCAAGAGACCCAGTACTTC. Amino acid sequence: CASSYNNIQETQYF.